The T cell receptor beta chain under discussion was sequenced for a study of cytomegalovirus exposure and HLA in healthy donors. Study-level background: The study placed over 65% of its approximately 400 genotyped donors in the Caucasian-associated ancestry cluster. Study-wide results and caveats: Presence/absence analyses assumed roughly uniform sequencing depth across donors. In the analysis, some V segments, TRBV6-2 and TRBV6-3 included, were excluded as indistinguishable. The study listed 164 cytomegalovirus-associated TCR beta chains.

To note about this clone: Its matching antigen is unknown.

Primers included in the PCR were 60 Vbeta and 13 Jbeta primers. Using immunoSEQ multiplex PCR, the repertoire was profiled, and TCRdb retains in-frame clones only, with some absent. The sample consists of some 200,000 clones, roughly 80% of them appearing once. CDR1 LNHDA and CDR2 SQIVND come from the germline V gene (reference sequence). J gave up 5 bases and V 6 bases, and 12 bases lay outside the gene matches. The CDR3 spans 15 residues. Sequenced: PBMCs. V gene TRBV19 combines with J gene TRBJ2-5; 7 nucleotides match TRBD1. The TCR sequence derives from a man aged 50-59 years in good health and CMV-seronegative. The CDR3 is CASSPNPTGLETQYF. DNA for the CDR3: TGTGCCAGTAGCCCAAACCCGACAGGGTTGGAGACCCAGTACTTC.